The 28 T cell receptor beta chains given below trace back to one sample, sequenced in a study of shared clonotypes between healthy human individuals. Profiling relied on immunoSEQ multiplex PCR, and the TCRdb table lists in-frame clones only, not all of them. The table shows some 2,500,000 clones, with 93% occurring only once. The sample consisted of naive CD4+ T cells from PBMCs. Subset described: CD45RA+ positively selected. The source of these receptors is a man in his late teens or twenties in good health. Some clones in this sample may be carry-over from other donors' samples.

The chain combines TRBV6-5 with TRBJ2-7, with D possibly being TRBD2 (6 bases). This CDR3 is 14 amino acids long. V gave up 5 bases and J gave up 7 bases, with 18 bases separating them. The V gene's germline CDR1 is MNHEY and CDR2 SVGAGI. CDR3 DNA: TGTGCCAGCAGTCCCCCCCGCAGGGCGGGGGAGCAGTACTTC. Its translation is CASSPPRRAGEQYF.

This chain joins TRBV7-9 and TRBJ1-2; no clear D. Trimming shortened V by 3 bases and J by 2 bases, and 10 bases separated the two germline ends. CDR1 and CDR2 (germline): SEHNR, FQNEAQ (reference sequence). The CDR3 has 14 residues. The CDR3 reads CASSLRALNYGYTF. The CDR3 DNA reads TGTGCCAGCAGCTTGCGGGCTCTCAACTATGGCTACACCTTC.

This rearrangement joins TRBV19 to TRBJ2-2, with 14 bases aligning to TRBD2. The CDR3 is 16 residues long. V lost 6 bases, J lost 3 bases, and 3 bases stayed unmatched. Per germline, CDR1 LNHDA and CDR2 SQIVND (reference sequence). The CDR3 protein is CASSRTSGRHTGELFF. CDR3 sequence (DNA): TGTGCCAGTAGCCGGACTAGCGGGAGGCACACCGGGGAGCTGTTTTTT.

CDR3 bases: TGTGCCAGCAGTGAACAGGGGGCGCGCGAGCAGTACTTC. Amino acid sequence: CASSEQGAREQYF. The chain joins TRBV6-1 to TRBJ2-7; TRBD1 matches 8 bases. This CDR3 spans 13 amino acids. CDR1 and CDR2 from the germline V gene are MNHNS and SASEGT. The V segment lost 2 bases and the J segment 6 bases; nucleotides outside the gene matches: 3.

V and J are TRBV6-1 and TRBJ2-2; D is ambiguous. CDR1 MNHNS and CDR2 SASEGT come from the germline V gene. The CDR3 consists of 12 residues. CDR3 sequence: CAARPLAGELFF. For the CDR3, the DNA is TGTGCTGCCAGGCCCCTTGCCGGGGAGCTGTTTTTT.

The chain employs TRBV29-1 and TRBJ2-5; D is unclear. With 3 bases removed from V and 5 bases from J, the gap between germline ends came to 10 bases. CDR3 length equals 12 residues. Germline CDR1 and CDR2: SQVTM and ANQGSEA. CDR3 sequence: CSVDYLGETQYF. The DNA of the CDR3 is TGCAGCGTTGACTACCTAGGGGAGACCCAGTACTTC.

Points on this clone: At the DNA level, this CDR3 is encoded by other sequences in the same sample as well. V is TRBV28 and J is TRBJ2-7; D is uncertain. The ends were cut back, 3 bases at V and 4 bases at J, with 4 bases in the middle. CDR3 length equals 11 residues. CDR1 and CDR2 (germline): MDHEN, SYDVKM. CDR3 coding DNA: TGTGCCAGCAGTTTCTCGTACGAGCAGTACTTC. It codes for CASSFSYEQYF.

This sequence joins TRBV6-1 and TRBJ2-1; D ambiguous. This CDR3 comprises 16 residues. Germline V gene data show CDR1 as MNHNS and CDR2 as SASEGT. V was trimmed by 3 bases and J by 7 bases, leaving 19 bases between them. The CDR3 sequence is CASSDLGVSPTNEQFF. DNA of the CDR3: TGTGCCAGCAGTGATCTCGGAGTCAGCCCAACAAATGAGCAGTTCTTC.

V is TRBV28 and J is TRBJ1-5; a weak D match, TRBD1 (6 bases). Trimming took off 2 bases at V and 7 bases at J, with 12 bases between the two ends. The germline V gene has CDR1 MDHEN and CDR2 SYDVKM. The CDR3 totals 14 residues. The DNA for the CDR3 is TGTGCCAGCAGTTTAATTACAGGGAACCAGCCCCAGCATTTT. Its protein product is CASSLITGNQPQHF.

V and J are TRBV7-9 and TRBJ2-1; D ambiguous. CDR3 length equals 16 residues. Trimming took off 4 bases at V and 7 bases at J, with 20 bases between the two ends. Germline CDR1 and CDR2: SEHNR and FQNEAQ (reference sequence). This CDR3 is CASSSSIRAPINEQFF. DNA for the CDR3: TGTGCCAGCAGCTCGTCTATCCGGGCCCCCATAAATGAGCAGTTCTTC.

V is TRBV28 and J is TRBJ1-5, with D tentatively TRBD1 (6 bases). The V gene lost 3 bases and the J gene lost 4 bases, with 16 bases spanning the gap. Looked up from germline, CDR1 is MDHEN and CDR2 is SYDVKM. This CDR3 has 16 amino acids. The chain's CDR3 is CASSLSPGARNQPQHF. The CDR3 nucleotides read TGTGCCAGCAGTTTGTCGCCGGGGGCGCGGAATCAGCCCCAGCATTTT. The complete variable domain, with remaining parts taken from reference TRBV28 and TRBJ1-5, reads DVKVTQSSRYLVKRTGEKVFLECVQDMDHENMFWYRQDPGLGLRLIYFSYDVKMKEKGDIPEGYSVSREKKERFSLILESASTNQTSMYLCASSLSPGARNQPQHFGDGTRLSIL.

The chain is built from TRBV14 and TRBJ2-1; D perhaps matches TRBD2 (6 bases). Germline CDR1 SGHDN, CDR2 FVKESK. The CDR3 contains 16 residues. V was clipped by 2 bases and J by 3 bases, with 14 bases between them. The CDR3 DNA reads as TGTGCCAGCAGCCAAACTCCCGGGACTTACTACAATGAGCAGTTCTTC. Residues: CASSQTPGTYYNEQFF.

The V call is TRBV5-1, the J call TRBJ2-1; 7 bases fit TRBD1. Germline V gene data show CDR1 as SGHRS and CDR2 as YFSETQ. The CDR3 has 14 residues. The trim removed 3 bases at V and 5 bases at J, leaving 5 bases unmatched. CDR3 in DNA: TGCGCCAGCAGCTCGGGACAGATACACAATGAGCAGTTCTTC. It encodes CASSSGQIHNEQFF. The complete variable domain, with remaining parts taken from reference TRBV5-1 and TRBJ2-1, reads KAGVTQTPRYLIKTRGQQVTLSCSPISGHRSVSWYQQTPGQGLQFLFEYFSETQRNKGNFPGRFSGRQFSNSRSEMNVSTLELGDSALYLCASSSGQIHNEQFFGPGTRLTVL.

CDR3 in amino acids: CASSHGLAGSSYEQYF. The CDR3 DNA sequence: TGCGCCAGCAGTCACGGACTAGCGGGCAGCTCCTACGAGCAGTACTTC. V usage is TRBV5-1 and J usage is TRBJ2-7; 11 bases are shared with TRBD2. J gave up 0 bases and V 5 bases, and 7 bases lay outside the gene matches. Germline lookup yields CDR1 SGHRS and CDR2 YFSETQ. CDR3 length: 16 residues. Complete variable domain (other parts from reference TRBV5-1 and TRBJ2-7): KAGVTQTPRYLIKTRGQQVTLSCSPISGHRSVSWYQQTPGQGLQFLFEYFSETQRNKGNFPGRFSGRQFSNSRSEMNVSTLELGDSALYLCASSHGLAGSSYEQYFGPGTRLTVT.

The genes are TRBV9 and TRBJ2-1; 8 bases line up with TRBD2. CDR3 length equals 15 residues. Losses at the gene ends were 0 bases for V and 7 bases for J; bases not matched to a gene: 6. Germline CDR1 and CDR2: SGDLS and YYNGEE. CDR3 region: CASSVGSSGINEQFF. The DNA for the CDR3 is TGTGCCAGCAGCGTAGGAAGTAGCGGGATAAATGAGCAGTTCTTC.

The chain employs TRBV14 and TRBJ2-7; TRBD1 matches at 8 bases. The CDR3 consists of 14 residues. J was trimmed by 3 bases and V by 4 bases; bases with no gene match: 5. Germline assignment: CDR1 SGHDN and CDR2 FVKESK. DNA of the CDR3: TGTGCCAGCAGCCCGGGGACAGGTCTCTACGAGCAGTACTTC. Translation gives CASSPGTGLYEQYF.

As for this clone: Within the sample, other DNA sequences also encode this same CDR3. This chain joins TRBV19 and TRBJ1-3, with unresolved D. CDR3 length equals 14 residues. Per the germline V gene, CDR1 is LNHDA and CDR2 is SQIVND (reference sequence). The V and J ends lost 3 bases and 0 bases respectively, with 6 bases between them. The CDR3: CASSIPGSGNTIYF. The CDR3 DNA reads TGTGCCAGTAGTATTCCTGGCTCTGGAAACACCATATATTTT.

The chain links TRBV19 to TRBJ1-3; D is undetermined. The CDR3 has 17 amino acids. V lost 4 bases and J 0 bases, leaving 16 bases between the germline ends. Per germline, CDR1 LNHDA and CDR2 SQIVND (reference sequence). DNA of the CDR3: TGTGCCAGTAGTAAAGGTGGCCAGTCCTTCTCTGGAAACACCATATATTTT. This codes for CASSKGGQSFSGNTIYF.

The V gene is TRBV29-1, the J gene TRBJ1-1, with D hard to call. Germline loops: CDR1 SQVTM, CDR2 ANQGSEA. This CDR3 contains 11 residues. The V end was cut by 7 bases, the J end by 4 bases, with 10 bases between. The CDR3 here is CSALQRTEAFF. CDR3 bases: TGCAGCGCTTTACAGCGCACTGAAGCTTTCTTT.

The chain has TRBV2 and TRBJ1-5; D uncertain. CDR1 is SNHLY, CDR2 FYNNEI, per germline. The CDR3 is 14 residues long. The V gene lost 1 base and the J gene lost 3 bases, with 7 bases spanning the gap. CDR3 DNA sequence: TGTGCCAGCAGTGAAGTAGGGTTCAATCAGCCCCAGCATTTT. Encoded protein: CASSEVGFNQPQHF.

This clone appeared once. CDR3 sequence (DNA): TGTGCCAGCAGCTTAATGGGACTAGATAACGAGCAGTTCTTC. This translates into CASSLMGLDNEQFF. The V call is TRBV7-3, the J call TRBJ2-1, with 8 bases that match TRBD2. V lost 1 base, J lost 10 bases, and 6 bases stayed unmatched. The CDR3 has 14 residues. Germline values: CDR1 SGHTA, CDR2 FQGTGA.

V and J are TRBV9 and TRBJ2-1; D is uncertain. The germline V gene has CDR1 SGDLS and CDR2 YYNGEE. Trimming pared 3 bases from V and 1 base from J, leaving 8 bases between. The CDR3 extends over 14 amino acids. CDR3 bases: TGTGCCAGCAGCGCAAGCCAGTCCTACAATGAGCAGTTCTTC. It codes for CASSASQSYNEQFF.

In the case of this clone: The sample carries other DNA sequences with the same CDR3. This rearrangement joins TRBV11-3 to TRBJ2-2; D unclear. CDR1 and CDR2 from the germline V gene are SGHNT and YENEEA. This CDR3 region has 12 residues. V lost 5 bases to trimming and J lost 6 bases, with 7 bases between them. CDR3 loop: CASSPSPGELFF. The CDR3 nucleotides are TGTGCCAGCAGCCCGTCGCCCGGGGAGCTGTTTTTT.

In this sample, this clone turned up once. CDR3 residues: CASVGSLDRHEQFF. The CDR3, as DNA: TGTGCCAGCGTGGGCTCTTTGGACCGCCATGAGCAGTTCTTC. The J gene is TRBJ2-1, the V gene TRBV28; D gene uncertain. V was clipped by 8 bases and J by 8 bases, with 19 bases between them. CDR3 size: 14 residues. Germline V lookup: CDR1 MDHEN, CDR2 SYDVKM.

This chain uses TRBV5-1 with TRBJ2-7, with 7 bases aligning to TRBD1. Germline lookup yields CDR1 SGHRS and CDR2 YFSETQ. V shed 8 bases, J shed 0 bases, and the junction held 8 bases outside the gene matches. CDR3 length: 14 residues. The CDR3 bases are TGCGCCAGTAAAGGGACAGCCACCTCCTACGAGCAGTACTTC. This encodes CASKGTATSYEQYF.

J is TRBJ1-5 and V is TRBV5-6; the D gene is possibly TRBD1 (5 bases). The CDR3 has 16 amino acids. The germline V gene encodes CDR1 SGHDT and CDR2 YYEEEE. Trimming cost V 3 bases and J 7 bases, with 20 bases left between them. For the CDR3, the DNA is TGTGCCAGCAGCTGGGGCCGGGGCAGCAAGCGGCAGCCCCAGCATTTT. This encodes CASSWGRGSKRQPQHF.

Only a few counts were recorded for this clone. The V and J genes are TRBV21-1 and TRBJ1-1. TRBV21-1 is annotated as a pseudogene. The CDR3 extends over 10 amino acids. The CDR3 bases are TGTGCCAGCAGCAATCCGGGGTTTGTCTTT. This encodes CASSNPGFVF.

V usage is TRBV5-6 and J usage is TRBJ1-2; possibly TRBD1 for D (6 bases). V lost 0 bases and J 4 bases, leaving 7 bases between the germline ends. The CDR3 consists of 13 residues. Per germline, CDR1 SGHDT and CDR2 YYEEEE. CDR3 amino acids: CASSLDRVYGYTF. The CDR3 bases are TGTGCCAGCAGCTTGGACAGGGTCTATGGCTACACCTTC.